This TCR beta chain was observed in a study of cytomegalovirus exposure and HLA in healthy donors. Study-wide findings and caveats: It was reported that the classifier diagnosed cytomegalovirus status with high specificity and sensitivity in both the original and validation cohorts. Immune exposure information available was restricted to CMV serostatus. A later analysis appeared to link common viral pathogens to several of the most significant clusters. Using a false discovery rate of 0.05, a later analysis showed that 16,951 TCR beta sequences were associated with HLA alleles.

The PCR made use of 60 Vbeta and 13 Jbeta primers. Sequenced by immunoSEQ multiplex PCR; TCRdb stores in-frame clones only, minus some. The sample lists roughly 120,000 clones; about 8.5% were seen once. The CDR3 has 14 amino acids. Trimming took 3 bases from V and 7 from J, leaving 10 bases between them. CDR1 and CDR2 (germline): MNHEY, SVGAGI. Comments on this clone: The antigen remains unidentified.

The J gene is TRBJ1-6, the V gene TRBV6-5, with D unresolved. Specimen: PBMCs. This sequence was found in a man between 40 and 49 years old in good health and CMV-seronegative. This chain's CDR3 is CASSYSGINSPLHF. The CDR3 DNA reads as TGTGCCAGCAGTTATTCAGGAATAAATTCACCCCTCCACTTT.